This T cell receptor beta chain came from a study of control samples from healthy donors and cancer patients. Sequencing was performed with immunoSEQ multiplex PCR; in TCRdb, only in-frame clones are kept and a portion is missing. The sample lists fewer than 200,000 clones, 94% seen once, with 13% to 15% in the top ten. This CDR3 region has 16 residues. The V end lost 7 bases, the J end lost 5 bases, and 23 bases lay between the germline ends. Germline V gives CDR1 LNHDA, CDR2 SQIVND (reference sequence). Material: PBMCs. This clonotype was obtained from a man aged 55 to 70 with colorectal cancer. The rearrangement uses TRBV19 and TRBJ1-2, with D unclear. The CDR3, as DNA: TGTGCCAGTACCTCGCCGGGAGGGATTCAAGGGTATGGCTACACCTTC. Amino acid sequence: CASTSPGGIQGYGYTF.